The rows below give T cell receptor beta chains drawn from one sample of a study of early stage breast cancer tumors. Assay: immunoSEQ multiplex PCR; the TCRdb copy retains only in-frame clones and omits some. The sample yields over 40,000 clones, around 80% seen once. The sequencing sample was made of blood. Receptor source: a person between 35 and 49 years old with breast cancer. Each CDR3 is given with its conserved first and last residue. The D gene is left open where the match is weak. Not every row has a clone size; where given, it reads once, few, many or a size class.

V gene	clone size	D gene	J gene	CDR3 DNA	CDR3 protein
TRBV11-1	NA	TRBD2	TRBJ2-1	TGTGCCAGCAGCTCAGCGGGGACGGCCTACAATGAGCAGTTCTTC	CASSSAGTAYNEQFF
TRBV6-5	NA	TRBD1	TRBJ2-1	TGTGCCAGCAGTTACGTGCCAGCCCAGGGGGATGAGCAGTTCTTC	CASSYVPAQGDEQFF
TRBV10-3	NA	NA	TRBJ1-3	TGTGCCCCTCGACCAGACAGGCAATCTGGAAACACCATATATTTT	CAPRPDRQSGNTIYF
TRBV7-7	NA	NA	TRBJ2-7	TGTGCTAGCGTGGGACACGGCTCCTACGAGCAGTACTTC	CASVGHGSYEQYF
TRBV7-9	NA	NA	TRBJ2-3	TGTGCCAGCAGCAGGACTAGCACAGATACGCAGTATTTT	CASSRTSTDTQYF
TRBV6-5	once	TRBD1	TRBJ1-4	TGTGCCAGCAGCCCGACAGGGCCCCCGTGGGAAAAACTGTTTTTT	CASSPTGPPWEKLFF
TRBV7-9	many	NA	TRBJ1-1	TGTGCCAGCAGCCATAGGGAGTCGGGTGAAGCTTTCTTT	CASSHRESGEAFF
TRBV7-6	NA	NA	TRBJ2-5	TGTGCCAGCAGCTTCTCCCCGGCATCCCAAGAGACCCAGTACTTC	CASSFSPASQETQYF
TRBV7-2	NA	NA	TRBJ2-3	TGTGCCAGCACCCAGATGGGGCCGGATACGCAGTATTTT	CASTQMGPDTQYF
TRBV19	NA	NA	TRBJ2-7	TGTGCCAGTAGTTTGGGACTGCCTGGGGAGCAGTACTTC	CASSLGLPGEQYF
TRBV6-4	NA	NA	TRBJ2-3	TGTGCCAGCAGCAAAGAAGAGGAAGATACGCAGTATTTT	CASSKEEEDTQYF
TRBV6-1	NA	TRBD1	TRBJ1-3	TGTGCCAGCAGTGTTACCGGGACAGCGAACGTGCGAAACACCATATATTTT	CASSVTGTANVRNTIYF
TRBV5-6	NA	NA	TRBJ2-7	TGTGCCAGCAGCTTGGGACAGCTAGCGAAGTCCTACGAGCAGTACTTC	CASSLGQLAKSYEQYF
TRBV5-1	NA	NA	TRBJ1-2	TGCGCCAGCAGCTTGGTCTCAGGGGACTATGGCTACACCTTC	CASSLVSGDYGYTF
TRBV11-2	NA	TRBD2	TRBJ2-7	TGTGCCAGCAGCACGAAATTAGCGGGAGGGCCCCACGAGCAGTACTTC	CASSTKLAGGPHEQYF
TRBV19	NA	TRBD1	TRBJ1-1	TGTGCCAGTAGTATAATGGGGACAGGGGGTCGGACTGAAGCTTTCTTT	CASSIMGTGGRTEAFF
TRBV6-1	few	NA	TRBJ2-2	TGTGCCAGCCTCGGCAGGGAGAACACCGGGGAGCTGTTTTTT	CASLGRENTGELFF
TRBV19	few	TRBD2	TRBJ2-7	TGTGCCAGTAGTCGGCGGGAGGGCGGGGCCTACGAGCAGTACTTC	CASSRREGGAYEQYF
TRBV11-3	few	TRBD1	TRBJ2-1	TGTGCCAGCAGCCCTACAGGGGATGAGCAGTTCTTC	CASSPTGDEQFF
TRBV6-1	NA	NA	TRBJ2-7	TGTGCCAGCGGTCCCTACGAGCAGTACTTC	CASGPYEQYF
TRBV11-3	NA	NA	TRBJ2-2	TGTGCCAGCAGCTTAGAGGAGACAATCGCCGGGGAGCTGTTTTTT	CASSLEETIAGELFF
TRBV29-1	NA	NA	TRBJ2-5	TGCAGCGTTGAAGGAGCCCGTGTAGAGACCCAGTACTTC	CSVEGARVETQYF
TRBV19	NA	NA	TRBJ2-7	TGTGCCAGTAGTATAGTGGGGGGAAACTCCTACGAGCAGTACTTC	CASSIVGGNSYEQYF
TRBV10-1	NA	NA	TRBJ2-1	TGCGCCAGCAGTGAGTCAGGAGGGGTTGGGGACAATGAGCAGTTCTTC	CASSESGGVGDNEQFF
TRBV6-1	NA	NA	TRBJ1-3	TGTGCCAGCAGCAGGGGTTGGGGAAACACCATATATTTT	CASSRGWGNTIYF
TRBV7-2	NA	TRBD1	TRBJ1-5	TGTGCCAGCAGCCAGACGGCCGGGACAGGCTCTAACAGGAATCAGCCCCAGCATTTT	CASSQTAGTGSNRNQPQHF
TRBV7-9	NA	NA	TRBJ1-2	TGTGCCAGCAGCTCCGATTTGGGGAGGCTCCCGAATTATGGCTACACCTTC	CASSSDLGRLPNYGYTF
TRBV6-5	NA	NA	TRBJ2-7	TGTGCCAGCACTTCCAATCGCTACGAGCAGTACTTC	CASTSNRYEQYF
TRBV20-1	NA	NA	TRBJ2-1	TGCAGTGCCACATCATCCGGTGAGCAGTTCTTC	CSATSSGEQFF
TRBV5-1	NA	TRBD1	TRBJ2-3	TGCGCCAGCAGCTCGGGACAGGGGATGGATACGCAGTATTTT	CASSSGQGMDTQYF
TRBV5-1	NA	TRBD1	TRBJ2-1	TGCGCCAGCAGCCGGACAGGCAATGAGCAGTTCTTC	CASSRTGNEQFF
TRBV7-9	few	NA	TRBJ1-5	TGTGCCAGCAGCCGGGGGTGGCAGGCCTCAGACGAAGGCAATCAGCCCCAGCATTTT	CASSRGWQASDEGNQPQHF